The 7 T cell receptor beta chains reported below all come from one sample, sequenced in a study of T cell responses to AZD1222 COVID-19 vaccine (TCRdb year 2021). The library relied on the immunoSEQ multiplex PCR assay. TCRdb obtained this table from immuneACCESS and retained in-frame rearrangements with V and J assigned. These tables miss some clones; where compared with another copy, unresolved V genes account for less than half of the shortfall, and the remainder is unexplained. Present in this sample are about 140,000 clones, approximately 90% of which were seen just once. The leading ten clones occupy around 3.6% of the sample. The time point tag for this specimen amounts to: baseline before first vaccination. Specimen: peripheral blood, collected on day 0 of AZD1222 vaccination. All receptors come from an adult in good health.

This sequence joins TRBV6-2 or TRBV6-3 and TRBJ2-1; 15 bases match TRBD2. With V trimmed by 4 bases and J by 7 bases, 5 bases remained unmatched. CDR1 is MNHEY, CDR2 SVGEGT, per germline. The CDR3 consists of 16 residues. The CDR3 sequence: CASSSGTSGRRNEQFF. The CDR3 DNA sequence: TGTGCCAGCAGTTCAGGGACTAGCGGGAGGAGGAATGAGCAGTTCTTC.

CDR3 in amino acids: CASSQVQGRNTEAFF. In DNA form, the CDR3 reads TGCGCCAGCAGCCAAGTCCAGGGGAGGAACACTGAAGCTTTCTTT. The chain has TRBV4-1 and TRBJ1-1; a possible D gene is TRBD1 (6 bases). This CDR3 contains 15 residues. CDR1 and CDR2 from the germline V gene are MGHRA and YSYEKL. Deletions cut 1 base from V and 1 base from J, with 10 bases between.

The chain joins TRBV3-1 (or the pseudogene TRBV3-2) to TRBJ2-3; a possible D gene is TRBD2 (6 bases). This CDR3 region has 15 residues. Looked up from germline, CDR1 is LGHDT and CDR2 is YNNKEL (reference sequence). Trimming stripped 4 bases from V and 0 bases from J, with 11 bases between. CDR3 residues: CASSLGRASTDTQYF. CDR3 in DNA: TGTGCCAGCAGCCTCGGGAGAGCAAGCACAGATACGCAGTATTTT.

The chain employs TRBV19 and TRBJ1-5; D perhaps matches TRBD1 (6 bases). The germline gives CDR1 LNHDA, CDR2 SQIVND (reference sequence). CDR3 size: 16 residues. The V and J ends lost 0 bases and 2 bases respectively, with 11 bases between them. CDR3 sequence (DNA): TGTGCCAGTAGTATAGAGACCAGGGGAGGCAATCAGCCCCAGCATTTT. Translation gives CASSIETRGGNQPQHF.

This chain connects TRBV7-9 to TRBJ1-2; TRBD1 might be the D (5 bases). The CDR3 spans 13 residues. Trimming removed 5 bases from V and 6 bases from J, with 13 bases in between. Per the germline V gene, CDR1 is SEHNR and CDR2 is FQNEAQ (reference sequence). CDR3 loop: CASSGGAENGYTF. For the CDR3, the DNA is TGTGCCAGCAGCGGCGGGGCAGAGAATGGCTACACCTTC.

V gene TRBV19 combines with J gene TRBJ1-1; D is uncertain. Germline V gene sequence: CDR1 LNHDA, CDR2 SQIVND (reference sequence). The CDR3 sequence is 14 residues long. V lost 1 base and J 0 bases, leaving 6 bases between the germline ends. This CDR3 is CASSIVGLNTEAFF. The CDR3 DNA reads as TGTGCCAGTAGTATAGTAGGGTTGAACACTGAAGCTTTCTTT.

The CDR3 DNA follows: TGTGCCAGCAGCCGACTAGCGGGGGGCCCGTTCTTC. Residues: CASSRLAGGPFF. V is TRBV7-8 and J is TRBJ2-1, with TRBD2 identical over 13 bases. The V and J ends lost 5 bases and 15 bases, in that order; junction bases with no gene match: 4. In germline, CDR1 is SGHVS, CDR2 FQNEAQ. This CDR3 region has 12 residues.